A single sample gave rise to the 18 T cell receptor beta chains below, sequenced in a study of T-cell memory formation after mild COVID-19. TCRdb re-derived calls from the 5' RACE reads in MiXCR, one entry per CDR3 protein. The data hold roughly 250,000 distinct CDR3 sequences, with about a sixth observed a single time. Source material: PBMCs or a T cell subset sorted from them (not recorded which). These receptors were collected from a man younger than 35 who had mild COVID-19 (a few samples of this study predate the infection). Cell type and time point are not known.

The chain joins TRBV28 to TRBJ2-3; TRBD1 matches at 8 bases. CDR3 size: 16 residues. The V segment lost 5 bases and the J segment 2 bases; nucleotides outside the gene matches: 9. Germline V gives CDR1 MDHEN, CDR2 SYDVKM. CDR3 sequence reads: CASSPVGQGVTDTQYF. CDR3 sequence (DNA): TGTGCCAGCAGTCCGGTCGGACAGGGAGTCACAGATACGCAGTATTTT. The full variable domain, completed using reference TRBV28 and TRBJ2-3, is DVKVTQSSRYLVKRTGEKVFLECVQDMDHENMFWYRQDPGLGLRLIYFSYDVKMKEKGDIPEGYSVSREKKERFSLILESASTNQTSMYLCASSPVGQGVTDTQYFGPGTRLTVL.

This clonotype was found a few times. The CDR3 DNA reads TGTGCCAGCAGCGTAGAAGAAAGCACAGATACGCAGTATTTT. Residues: CASSVEESTDTQYF. This chain joins TRBV9 and TRBJ2-3; D not certain. Germline assignment: CDR1 SGDLS and CDR2 YYNGEE. Trimming cost V 0 bases and J 0 bases, with 5 bases left between them. The CDR3 has 14 amino acids.

The table lists this clonotype with a few counts. The CDR3 nucleotides are TGTGCCAGCAGACCTAGCGGGGGAGCGAACACCGGGGAGCTGTTTTTT. This encodes CASRPSGGANTGELFF. J is TRBJ2-2 and V is TRBV14, with TRBD2 matching over 10 bases. Germline-derived CDR1 and CDR2 are SGHDN and FVKESK. V trimming: 6 bases; J trimming: 0 bases; junction bases outside the gene matches: 4. The CDR3 runs 16 residues.

CDR3 DNA sequence: TGTGCCGGCCGTAGGGGACTTCCGTCCTCGTGGGGGATCGATGAGCAGTTCTTC. Protein product: CAGRRGLPSSWGIDEQFF. This chain uses TRBV7-4 with TRBJ2-1; D is possibly TRBD2 (6 bases). The germline gives CDR1 SGHVT, CDR2 SQSDAQ. CDR3 length equals 18 residues. V was cut by 11 bases and J by 8 bases, with 34 bases left in between.

This clonotype was seen only once. This sequence joins TRBV5-5 and TRBJ1-2, with TRBD1 matching over 10 bases. Germline V CDR1 and CDR2: SGHKS, YYEKEE (reference sequence). The CDR3 extends over 14 amino acids. The trim removed 2 bases at V and 8 bases at J, leaving 6 bases unmatched. The DNA for the CDR3 is TGTGCCAGCAGCTTCAGAGGGACAGGGGACGGCTACACCTTC. Its translation is CASSFRGTGDGYTF.

This clonotype was found a few times. This chain uses TRBV5-1 with TRBJ2-3, with D perhaps TRBD1 (6 bases). The germline gives CDR1 SGHRS, CDR2 YFSETQ. There are 15 residues in the CDR3. Trimming stripped 0 bases from V and 4 bases from J, with 12 bases between. CDR3 loop: CASSLARQAADTQYF. DNA for the CDR3: TGCGCCAGCAGCTTGGCGAGACAGGCGGCAGATACGCAGTATTTT.

In its sample, this clonotype was seen a few times. V and J are TRBV20-1 and TRBJ1-5; 7 bases match TRBD1. The V gene's germline CDR1 is DFQATT and CDR2 SNEGSKA (reference sequence). V lost 5 bases, J lost 2 bases, and 9 bases stayed unmatched. The CDR3 is 15 amino acids. The CDR3 region is CSAGVGGGGNQPQHF. CDR3 nucleotide sequence: TGCAGTGCTGGAGTTGGAGGGGGCGGCAATCAGCCCCAGCATTTT.

This clonotype has more than one count but fewer than ten. This rearrangement joins TRBV5-1 to TRBJ1-4; possibly TRBD1 for D (5 bases). The germline gives CDR1 SGHRS, CDR2 YFSETQ. Trimming took off 0 bases at V and 6 bases at J, with 6 bases between the two ends. The CDR3 is 13 residues long. CDR3 amino acids: CASSLGGDEKLFF. CDR3 nucleotide sequence: TGCGCCAGCAGCTTGGGGGGGGATGAAAAACTGTTTTTT.

The rearrangement joins TRBV7-8 to TRBJ2-3; weak D call: TRBD1 (5 bases). CDR1 is SGHVS and CDR2 is FQNEAQ in the germline V gene. The CDR3 covers 16 residues. Trimming shortened V by 1 base and J by 0 bases, and 11 bases separated the two germline ends. CDR3 bases: TGTGCCAGCAGCTTAGTCGACAGCCCTAGCACAGATACGCAGTATTTT. Protein: CASSLVDSPSTDTQYF.

This clonotype was seen a handful of times. The chain links TRBV11-2 to TRBJ2-1, with 11 positions matching TRBD2. The trim removed 5 bases at V and 9 bases at J, leaving 6 bases unmatched. Germline V gene data show CDR1 as SGHAT and CDR2 as FQNNGV. This CDR3 contains 14 residues. This CDR3 reads CASSPLAGVSEQFF. The CDR3, as DNA: TGTGCCAGCAGCCCACTAGCGGGGGTCAGTGAGCAGTTCTTC.

V usage is TRBV24-1 and J usage is TRBJ2-7, with 7 bases lining up with TRBD1. Germline CDR1 is KGHDR and CDR2 is SFDVKD. After removal of 4 bases from V and 4 bases from J, the junction contained 12 bases not matched to a gene. The CDR3 extends over 16 amino acids. The CDR3 loop reads CATSEPHPGQSYEQYV. CDR3 in DNA: TGTGCCACCAGTGAACCCCACCCGGGACAGAGTTACGAGCAGTACGTC.

V gene TRBV6-5 combines with J gene TRBJ2-3; 8 bases align to TRBD2. Trimming took 6 bases from V and 3 from J; bases not matched to a gene: 11. The CDR3 is made up of 16 amino acids. CDR1 is MNHEY and CDR2 is SVGAGI in the germline V gene. CDR3 residues: CASSRAGALGTDTQYF. The CDR3 region has the DNA TGTGCCAGCAGCCGAGCGGGGGCCCTGGGGACAGATACGCAGTATTTT.

This sequence joins TRBV12-3 or TRBV12-4 and TRBJ2-1; possible D gene TRBD1, 5 bases. This CDR3 has 11 amino acids. With 3 bases removed from V and 13 bases from J, the gap between germline ends came to 10 bases. The CDR3 loop is CASSLMTEQFF. CDR3 in DNA: TGTGCCAGCAGTTTGATGACAGAACAGTTCTTC.

The chain has TRBV2 and TRBJ1-5, with no clear D. Looked up from germline, CDR1 is SNHLY and CDR2 is FYNNEI. V was cut by 6 bases and J by 2 bases, with 8 bases left in between. The CDR3 consists of 13 residues. CDR3 sequence reads: CASRVEGNQPQHF. In nucleotides, the CDR3 is TGTGCCAGCAGGGTAGAGGGCAATCAGCCCCAGCATTTT.

This clonotype was detected a few times. The rearrangement joins TRBV20-1 to TRBJ1-2, with 9 positions matching TRBD1. Per the germline V gene, CDR1 is DFQATT and CDR2 is SNEGSKA (reference sequence). CDR3 length equals 14 residues. J lost 8 bases, V lost 6 bases, and 13 bases had no gene match. This CDR3 is CSAKGQGPMQGYTF. In DNA, the CDR3 is TGCAGTGCCAAAGGACAGGGGCCAATGCAGGGCTACACCTTC.

This clonotype was detected a few times. The V and J genes are TRBV7-9 and TRBJ2-5; D unclear. Deletions cut 5 bases from V and 1 base from J, with 14 bases between. Germline V gene lookup returns CDR1 SEHNR and CDR2 FQNEAQ (reference sequence). CDR3 length: 15 amino acids. In nucleotides, the CDR3 is TGTGCCAGCAGCCCACCCGACGGACCCCAAGAGACCCAGTACTTC. It is translated as CASSPPDGPQETQYF.

This clonotype came up many times. V is TRBV7-3 and J is TRBJ2-3, with 7 bases fitting TRBD2. This CDR3 spans 13 amino acids. V shed 5 bases and J 1 base; nucleotides not matched to a gene: 0. The germline V gene has CDR1 SGHTA and CDR2 FQGTGA. The CDR3 is CASSRGGTDTQYF. The CDR3 DNA is TGTGCCAGCAGCCGGGGGGGCACAGATACGCAGTATTTT.

V gene TRBV7-3 combines with J gene TRBJ2-3; 7 positions match TRBD2. Germline V gene data show CDR1 as SGHTA and CDR2 as FQGTGA. V was pared by 5 bases and J by 2 bases, with 7 bases of the junction left unmatched. This CDR3 region has 15 residues. The CDR3 DNA reads as TGTGCCAGCAGCCAGGGACTACCTTCCACAGATACGCAGTATTTT. Translated: CASSQGLPSTDTQYF. The whole variable domain, remainder taken from reference TRBV7-3 and TRBJ2-3, is GAGVSQTPSNKVTEKGKYVELRCDPISGHTALYWYRQSLGQGPEFLIYFQGTGAADDSGLPNDRFFAVRPEGSVSTLKIQRTERGDSAVYLCASSQGLPSTDTQYFGPGTRLTVL.